The rows below give T cell receptor beta chains drawn from one sample of a study of glioma-infiltrating T cells after dendritic cell vaccination. TCRdb keeps only in-frame clones here, not all; method: immunoSEQ multiplex PCR. Seen here are over 55,000 clones, around 81% observed once, and the top ten hold under 8%. The sequencing used blood, collected before dendritic cell vaccination. Receptors were obtained from a human donor with glioblastoma. Both conserved end residues are part of each CDR3. The order of the fields is clone size, D gene, V gene, J gene, CDR3 DNA, CDR3 protein. A D gene is named only where the DNA matches it firmly. Where a row states a size, it is once, few, many or the class of an expanded clone; other rows omit it.

clone size: NA; D gene: NA; V gene: TRBV9; J gene: TRBJ1-2; CDR3 DNA: TGTGCCAGCAGCCCTAGCGAGGAGGGTGGCTATGGCTACACCTTC; CDR3 protein: CASSPSEEGGYGYTF
clone size: NA; D gene: TRBD1; V gene: TRBV2; J gene: TRBJ1-4; CDR3 DNA: TGTGCCAGCAGTGAAAGGGGACAGCCAACTAATGAAAAACTGTTTTTT; CDR3 protein: CASSERGQPTNEKLFF
clone size: NA; D gene: NA; V gene: TRBV7-8; J gene: TRBJ2-5; CDR3 DNA: TGTGCCAGCAGCTTAGCGCGAGGAAAAGAGACCCAGTACTTC; CDR3 protein: CASSLARGKETQYF
clone size: few; D gene: NA; V gene: TRBV15; J gene: TRBJ2-7; CDR3 DNA: TGTGCCACCAGCAGGGGGCCCCGACCCCCCTACGAGCAGTACTTC; CDR3 protein: CATSRGPRPPYEQYF
clone size: NA; D gene: NA; V gene: TRBV12-5; J gene: TRBJ1-4; CDR3 DNA: TGTGCTAGTGGTCTAGGACAGCATGATGAAAAACTGTTTTTT; CDR3 protein: CASGLGQHDEKLFF
clone size: NA; D gene: NA; V gene: TRBV14; J gene: TRBJ1-1; CDR3 DNA: TGTGCCAGCAGCCACGACAGTAACACTGAAGCTTTCTTT; CDR3 protein: CASSHDSNTEAFF
clone size: NA; D gene: NA; V gene: TRBV7-9; J gene: TRBJ2-7; CDR3 DNA: TGTGCCAGCAGCTTAGTTGGCCATTCCTACGAGCAGTACTTC; CDR3 protein: CASSLVGHSYEQYF
clone size: NA; D gene: NA; V gene: TRBV11-2; J gene: TRBJ1-1; CDR3 DNA: TGTGCCAGCAGCTTCCAGGACATGAACACTGAAGCTTTCTTT; CDR3 protein: CASSFQDMNTEAFF
clone size: once; D gene: NA; V gene: TRBV7-2; J gene: TRBJ2-2; CDR3 DNA: TGTGCCAGCAGCCTCCCTATGACCGGGGAGCTGTTTTTT; CDR3 protein: CASSLPMTGELFF
clone size: NA; D gene: TRBD1; V gene: TRBV7-8; J gene: TRBJ1-2; CDR3 DNA: TGTGCCAGCAGCTGGGGACAGGGGGCTTATGGCTACACCTTC; CDR3 protein: CASSWGQGAYGYTF
clone size: NA; D gene: NA; V gene: TRBV6-6; J gene: TRBJ1-2; CDR3 DNA: TGTGCCAGCACCCCGGGAGGGGGGGCGGTTGGCTACACCTTC; CDR3 protein: CASTPGGGAVGYTF
clone size: NA; D gene: TRBD1; V gene: TRBV11-2; J gene: TRBJ2-1; CDR3 DNA: TGTGCCAGCAGCCGATCAGGGGGCCCCTACAATGAGCAGTTCTTC; CDR3 protein: CASSRSGGPYNEQFF
clone size: NA; D gene: NA; V gene: TRBV29-1; J gene: TRBJ2-7; CDR3 DNA: TGCAGCGTTGTATTTTTGGCCAGGGAAGGCTACGAGCAGTACTTC; CDR3 protein: CSVVFLAREGYEQYF
clone size: many; D gene: TRBD2; V gene: TRBV11-2; J gene: TRBJ2-1; CDR3 DNA: TGTGCCAGCAGCCGTAGCGGGGGGCGGGTTGAGCAGTTCTTC; CDR3 protein: CASSRSGGRVEQFF
clone size: NA; D gene: NA; V gene: TRBV7-9; J gene: TRBJ1-1; CDR3 DNA: TGTGCCAGCAGCTTAGCGGAGGGAAGAGGAGAAGCTTTCTTT; CDR3 protein: CASSLAEGRGEAFF
clone size: few; D gene: NA; V gene: TRBV10-3; J gene: TRBJ2-7; CDR3 DNA: TGTGCCATCAGGGCCCAATCCTACGAGCAGTACTTC; CDR3 protein: CAIRAQSYEQYF
clone size: NA; D gene: NA; V gene: TRBV11-3; J gene: TRBJ2-5; CDR3 DNA: TGTGCCAGCAGCCGAGCGTCAGGGTTCGGAGAGACCCAGTACTTC; CDR3 protein: CASSRASGFGETQYF
clone size: once; D gene: TRBD2; V gene: TRBV15; J gene: TRBJ2-7; CDR3 DNA: TGTGCCACCAGCAGAGGGGCTCCGGGGGAGGGCGAGCAGTACTTC; CDR3 protein: CATSRGAPGEGEQYF
clone size: NA; D gene: TRBD1; V gene: TRBV5-4; J gene: TRBJ1-2; CDR3 DNA: TGTGCCAGCAGTTCGGGGACAGCTTTCTATGGCTACACCTTC; CDR3 protein: CASSSGTAFYGYTF
clone size: NA; D gene: TRBD2; V gene: TRBV15; J gene: TRBJ2-5; CDR3 DNA: TGTGCCACCAGCAGAGTCGATAGCGGGGGGCAAGAGACCCAGTACTTC; CDR3 protein: CATSRVDSGGQETQYF
clone size: few; D gene: TRBD1; V gene: TRBV2; J gene: TRBJ1-2; CDR3 DNA: TGTGCCAGATGGACAGGGACCGGCTACACCTTC; CDR3 protein: CARWTGTGYTF
clone size: NA; D gene: NA; V gene: TRBV9; J gene: TRBJ1-4; CDR3 DNA: TGTGCCAGCAGCGTAGAGACAATTGACAGCCTCAATGAAAAACTGTTTTTT; CDR3 protein: CASSVETIDSLNEKLFF
clone size: NA; D gene: TRBD1; V gene: TRBV7-8; J gene: TRBJ1-5; CDR3 DNA: TGTGCCAGCAGCTTAGCAGGACAGGTGAATCAGCCCCAGCATTTT; CDR3 protein: CASSLAGQVNQPQHF
clone size: NA; D gene: NA; V gene: TRBV11-2; J gene: TRBJ1-4; CDR3 DNA: TGTGCCAGCAGCTTAACAGATGAGGGAAAACTGTTTTTT; CDR3 protein: CASSLTDEGKLFF
clone size: NA; D gene: NA; V gene: TRBV29-1; J gene: TRBJ2-7; CDR3 DNA: TGCAGCGTTGGACAGGGAGGCTACGAGCAGTACTTC; CDR3 protein: CSVGQGGYEQYF
clone size: NA; D gene: TRBD1; V gene: TRBV5-1; J gene: TRBJ2-7; CDR3 DNA: TGCGCCAGCACGTCCGGGACAGGGTTGGCCAACTACGAGCAGTACTTC; CDR3 protein: CASTSGTGLANYEQYF
clone size: NA; D gene: TRBD1; V gene: TRBV7-2; J gene: TRBJ2-7; CDR3 DNA: TGTGCCAGCAGCACGGACAGGAGCTCCTACGAGCAGTACTTC; CDR3 protein: CASSTDRSSYEQYF
clone size: NA; D gene: NA; V gene: TRBV4-1; J gene: TRBJ1-4; CDR3 DNA: TGCGCCAGCAGCCACTCCATGTCGGGGGAAGCAACTAATGAAAAACTGTTTTTT; CDR3 protein: CASSHSMSGEATNEKLFF
clone size: NA; D gene: NA; V gene: TRBV2; J gene: TRBJ1-2; CDR3 DNA: TGTGCCAGCAGTGGGTCGACTGTAGGCGGCTACACCTTC; CDR3 protein: CASSGSTVGGYTF
clone size: once; D gene: NA; V gene: TRBV7-6; J gene: TRBJ2-3; CDR3 DNA: TGTGCCAGCAGCTTATACTCAGATACGCAGTATTTT; CDR3 protein: CASSLYSDTQYF
clone size: once; D gene: NA; V gene: TRBV7-8; J gene: TRBJ1-2; CDR3 DNA: TGTGCCAGCAGCTTAGCCAACTTCTATGGCTACACCTTC; CDR3 protein: CASSLANFYGYTF
clone size: NA; D gene: NA; V gene: TRBV7-8; J gene: TRBJ1-3; CDR3 DNA: TGTGCCAGCCGGTCGGGTTCCCACTCCTCTGGAAACACCATATATTTT; CDR3 protein: CASRSGSHSSGNTIYF
clone size: NA; D gene: TRBD1; V gene: TRBV4-1; J gene: TRBJ1-5; CDR3 DNA: TGCGCCAGCAGCCCGGGACAGGGGAATCAGCCCCAGCATTTT; CDR3 protein: CASSPGQGNQPQHF
clone size: NA; D gene: NA; V gene: TRBV7-6; J gene: TRBJ2-5; CDR3 DNA: TGTGCCAGCAGCCTAAGTTCTATGACAGCTCAAGAGACCCAGTACTTC; CDR3 protein: CASSLSSMTAQETQYF
clone size: NA; D gene: NA; V gene: TRBV7-3; J gene: TRBJ2-7; CDR3 DNA: TGTGCCAGCAGCTTAACGCTGGCAGGCGAGCAGTACTTC; CDR3 protein: CASSLTLAGEQYF
clone size: NA; D gene: NA; V gene: TRBV4-2; J gene: TRBJ1-1; CDR3 DNA: TGTGCCAGCAGCCAAGATCGGGTAAACACTGAAGCTTTCTTT; CDR3 protein: CASSQDRVNTEAFF
clone size: NA; D gene: TRBD2; V gene: TRBV4-1; J gene: TRBJ2-7; CDR3 DNA: TGCGCCAGCAGCCAAGATCCGAGCGGGGGGGCCTACGAGCAGTACTTC; CDR3 protein: CASSQDPSGGAYEQYF